The entry that follows covers one T cell receptor (beta chain) sequence. Its recognized antigen is unknown. No much larger clone is present one base from it, and per-base qualities are unavailable. Library generation was performed with the immunoSEQ multiplex PCR assay. As for the original processing: A statistical classification framework was developed to diagnose cytomegalovirus status using the catalog of TCR beta chain sequences. In TCRdb, the immuneACCESS table is reduced to in-frame sequences with V and J assigned. These tables do not hold every clone; where another copy was compared, an unresolved V gene accounts for under half, and the others remain unexplained. V, J and clone size are those of that table, while D and trimming were read from the DNA. This sample lists fewer than 200,000 clones; roughly 86% were detected once. Of the sample, about 2.5% is held by the ten largest clones. These data are taken from a study of cytomegalovirus exposure and HLA in healthy donors (dated by TCRdb to 2015 to 2018). Background for the entire study: A later analysis indicated that the 110 or so validation repertoires were generated on the platform also employed for the approximately 700 repertoires of the first cohort. The study aimed to test whether signatures of past pathogen exposure could be identified by cataloging public T cell receptors. Besides the first cohort of 550 to 750 subjects, a separate validation cohort made up of over 95 different subjects was used. The study combined high-throughput TCR immunosequencing, statistical association of individual TCRs with disease status, and machine learning to predict cytomegalovirus infection status. Broad study findings and their caveats: The validation cohort had no HLA typing available for a later analysis, so co-occurrence within that cohort was assessed over all 120 or so repertoires. The classifier was reported to diagnose cytomegalovirus status with high specificity and sensitivity in both the original cohort and the validation cohort. Three of the identified cytomegalovirus-associated TCR beta chains were confirmed in vitro to be specific for cytomegalovirus antigens. While some public TCRs were present in many individuals, most TCR sequences turned up only very rarely across donors. It was suggested by the authors that the approach could potentially be generalized to other disease states and immunological phenotypes. Subsequent analysis determined that TCRs grouped into clusters in the first cohort also showed a tendency toward co-occurrence across the roughly 110 validation repertoires, and 85% to 95% of cluster scores exceeded 0. A total of about 150 TCR beta chains were listed by the study as associated with cytomegalovirus.

Separate from the approximately 670-subject first cohort, the validation cohort of around 130 subjects was the group to which the donors belonged. The source is a young man in good health and CMV-seropositive. The material sequenced was PBMCs.

Here is the DNA: TGCGCCAGCAGACCTGGACAGGGGACATTCGAGCAGTACTTC. It translates to CASRPGQGTFEQYF. The V gene is TRBV10-2 and the J gene is TRBJ2-7; the junction holds 9 bases that match TRBD1. The CDR1 and CDR2 encoded by the germline V gene are WSHSY and SAAADI. Relative to germline, V is missing 6 bases and J is missing 6 bases, with 9 bases of the junction outside any gene match. Including the terminal cysteine and phenylalanine, the CDR3 comprises 14 residues. The only DNA kept is the CDR3, 42 bases in frame from the first base.